Listed below are T cell receptor beta chains from one sample, sequenced in a study of blood T cell repertoires in COVID-19. TCRdb's table, derived via immunoSEQ multiplex PCR, lists solely in-frame clones and lacks some. The sample has some 250,000 clones; roughly four fifths are singletons. The sequenced sample was peripheral blood. The receptor source for this set is a man aged 50 to 60 with active or convalescent COVID-19. Each CDR3 is given with its conserved first and last residue. A D gene is named only where the DNA matches it firmly.

D gene | J gene | V gene | CDR3 protein | CDR3 DNA
TRBD2 | TRBJ2-7 | TRBV5-6 | CASSLVSGGGEQYF | TGTGCCAGCAGCTTGGTTAGCGGGGGAGGGGAGCAGTACTTC
TRBD1 | TRBJ1-1 | TRBV5-1 | CASSPGQGVNEAFF | TGCGCCAGCAGCCCCGGACAGGGGGTCAATGAAGCTTTCTTT
TRBD1 | TRBJ2-4 | TRBV27 | CASSAQGAKNIQYF | TGTGCCAGCAGTGCACAGGGGGCCAAAAACATTCAGTACTTC
. | TRBJ2-3 | TRBV6-5 | CASSYGGPSADTQYF | TGTGCCAGCAGTTACGGAGGTCCCAGCGCAGATACGCAGTATTTT
TRBD1 | TRBJ1-4 | TRBV5-1 | CASSLLTGTNEKLFF | TGCGCCAGCAGCTTATTGACAGGGACTAATGAAAAACTGTTTTTT
. | TRBJ2-2 | TRBV7-8 | CASSLSSRTGELFF | TGTGCCAGCAGCTTATCTTCCCGGACCGGGGAGCTGTTTTTT
. | TRBJ2-6 | TRBV19 | CASRAVGANVLTF | TGTGCCAGTAGGGCAGTGGGGGCCAACGTCCTGACTTTC
. | TRBJ2-2 | TRBV7-9 | CASSRGTNTGELFF | TGTGCCAGCAGTCGGGGGACGAACACCGGGGAGCTGTTTTTT
TRBD2 | TRBJ2-7 | TRBV7-6 | CASSPPGLAGSYEQYF | TGTGCCAGCAGCCCCCCGGGACTAGCGGGGTCCTACGAGCAGTACTTC
TRBD1 | TRBJ2-1 | TRBV28 | CASSYRTGSNEQFF | TGTGCCAGCAGTTACCGGACAGGGAGCAATGAGCAGTTCTTC